In its sample, the clone carrying this T cell receptor beta chain was seen once. Per the original data handling: Estimated nucleated cell counts came from reference gene primer amplification. Some clones are missing from TCRdb's copy, which holds only in-frame ones; the method was immunoSEQ multiplex PCR. V, J and clone size derive from that table, while D and trimming were established from the DNA sequence. The profile shows roughly 180,000 clones, 75% to 85% of them singletons. This entry belongs to a study of blood T cell repertoires in COVID-19. Across the study: The origin of the acute and convalescent COVID-19 samples was the United States, Italy and Spain.

One Seattle source followed patients from active infection through their disease course. The V gene's germline CDR1 is GTSNPN and CDR2 SVGIG (reference sequence). The ends lost 3 bases at V and 6 bases at J; junction bases unmatched: 7. The length of the CDR3 is 14 residues. This TCR was sampled from an older woman with COVID-19, enrolled during active disease. The sequenced sample was peripheral blood. The chain carries TRBV30 and TRBJ1-1; 10 bases are a match to TRBD1. Here the CDR3 reads CAWRTGQGGPEAFF. The CDR3 bases are TGTGCCTGGAGGACCGGACAGGGGGGCCCTGAAGCTTTCTTT. The variable domain in full, with the rest retrieved from reference TRBV30 and TRBJ1-1, is SQTIHQWPATLVQPVGSPLSLECTVEGTSNPNLYWYRQAAGRGLQLLFYSVGIGQISSEVPQNLSASRPQDRQFILSSKKLLLSDSGFYLCAWRTGQGGPEAFFGQGTRLTVV.